This is a list of T cell receptor beta chains from one sample in a study of CD8 T cells in Susac syndrome. A single record per CDR3 protein comes from TCRdb applying MiXCR to the immunoSEQ multiplex PCR reads. Of fewer than 200,000 distinct CDR3 sequences listed, 95% were seen once; the top ten hold 0.16%. The sequencing sample was made of CD8+ T cells from PBMCs. All receptors derive from a human donor with multiple sclerosis. The CDR3 runs from the conserved cysteine through the conserved F or W. The D gene is left open where the match is weak. Some rows have no size entry. The others give once, few or many, or a class for an expanded clone.

>TRBV3-1|TRBJ2-7|-|-
CASSQGPGHGYEQYF
TGTGCCAGCAGCCAAGGTCCGGGACACGGCTACGAGCAGTACTTC
>TRBV12-3/TRBV12-4|TRBJ1-4|-|-
CASSWGPTATNEKLFF
TGTGCCAGCAGTTGGGGACCAACTGCAACTAATGAAAAACTGTTTTTT
>TRBV29-1|TRBJ1-2|-|-
CSVEGQGLGYTF
TGCAGCGTTGAAGGCCAGGGTTTGGGCTACACCTTC
>TRBV12-3/TRBV12-4|TRBJ1-1|-|-
CASSPEVANTEAFF
TGTGCCAGCAGCCCGGAGGTTGCGAACACTGAAGCTTTCTTT
>TRBV5-1|TRBJ2-2|-|-
CASSWSSRELFF
TGCGCCAGCAGTTGGTCGAGCCGGGAGCTGTTTTTT
>TRBV27|TRBJ2-1|-|TRBD2
CASRTTLAGGIPNEQFF
TGTGCCAGCAGAACTACCCTAGCGGGAGGGATACCCAATGAGCAGTTCTTC
>TRBV29-1|TRBJ2-7|-|TRBD2
CSVEWAGDSYEQYF
TGCAGCGTTGAATGGGCGGGAGACTCCTACGAGCAGTACTTC
>TRBV29-1|TRBJ1-2|-|-
CSVVATYGYTF
TGCAGCGTTGTAGCGACCTATGGCTACACCTTC
>TRBV12-5|TRBJ2-3|-|-
CASGLSQGLPAYF
TGTGCTAGTGGTTTGAGTCAGGGCCTTCCAGCGTATTTT
>TRBV20-1|TRBJ2-3|-|-
CSAPGVWREDGGQYF
TGCAGTGCCCCGGGGGTGTGGCGGGAAGACGGGGGGCAGTATTTT
>TRBV19|TRBJ1-5|few|-
CASSPFNQPQHF
TGTGCCAGTAGTCCCTTTAATCAGCCCCAGCATTTT